Described below is a single T cell receptor beta chain sequence and its context. The antigen remains unidentified. This record comes from a study of cytomegalovirus exposure and HLA in healthy donors. Across the whole study: There were tens of millions of unique TCRs (from HLA-typed donors) in an early data release. General study points: The study labeled 150 or so TCR beta chains cytomegalovirus-associated. V segments that were indistinguishable, TRBV6-2 and TRBV6-3 among them, were omitted from analysis.

V lost 4 bases to trimming and J lost 5 bases; unmatched junction nucleotides: 9. CDR1 and CDR2 (germline): SGHRS, YFSETQ. There are 16 residues in the CDR3. With 60 Vbeta and 13 Jbeta primers, the PCR was carried out. Using immunoSEQ multiplex PCR, the repertoire was profiled, and TCRdb retains in-frame clones only, with some absent. The profile shows around 200,000 clones, roughly 80% of them singletons. The material sequenced was PBMCs. This TCR was recovered from a boy younger than 18 in good health and CMV-seronegative. This rearrangement joins TRBV5-1 to TRBJ2-2; TRBD1 aligns across 9 bases. The DNA for the CDR3 is TGCGCCAGCAGCCACCAGACAGGGGGGAGGACCGGGGAGCTGTTTTTT. It specifies CASSHQTGGRTGELFF.